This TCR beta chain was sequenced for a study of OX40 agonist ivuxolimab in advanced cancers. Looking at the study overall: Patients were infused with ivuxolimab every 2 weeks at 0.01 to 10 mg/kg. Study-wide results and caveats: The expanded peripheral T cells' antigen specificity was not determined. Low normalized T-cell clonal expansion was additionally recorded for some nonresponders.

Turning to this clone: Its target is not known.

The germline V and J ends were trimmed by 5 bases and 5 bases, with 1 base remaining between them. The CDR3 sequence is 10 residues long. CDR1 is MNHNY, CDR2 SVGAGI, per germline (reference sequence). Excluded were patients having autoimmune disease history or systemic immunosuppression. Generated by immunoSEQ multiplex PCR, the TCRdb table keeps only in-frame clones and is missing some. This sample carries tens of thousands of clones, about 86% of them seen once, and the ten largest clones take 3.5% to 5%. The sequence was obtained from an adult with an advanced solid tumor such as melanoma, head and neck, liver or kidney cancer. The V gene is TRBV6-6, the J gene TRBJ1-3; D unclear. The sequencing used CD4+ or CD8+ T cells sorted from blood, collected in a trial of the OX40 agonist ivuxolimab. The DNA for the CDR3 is TGTGCCAGCAGTCGAAACACCATATATTTT. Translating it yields CASSRNTIYF.